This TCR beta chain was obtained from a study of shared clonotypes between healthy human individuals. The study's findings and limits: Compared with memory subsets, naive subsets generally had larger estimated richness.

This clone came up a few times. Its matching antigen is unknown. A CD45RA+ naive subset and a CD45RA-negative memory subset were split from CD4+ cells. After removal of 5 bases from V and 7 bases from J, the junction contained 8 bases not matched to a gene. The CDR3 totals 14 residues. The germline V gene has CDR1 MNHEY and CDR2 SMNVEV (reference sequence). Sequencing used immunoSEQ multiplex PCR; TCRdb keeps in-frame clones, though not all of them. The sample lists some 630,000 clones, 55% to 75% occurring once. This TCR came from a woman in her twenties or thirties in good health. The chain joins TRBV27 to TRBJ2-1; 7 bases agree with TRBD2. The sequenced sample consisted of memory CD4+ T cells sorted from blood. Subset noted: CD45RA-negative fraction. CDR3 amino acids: CASSRGAGRNEQFF. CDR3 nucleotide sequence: TGTGCCAGCAGTCGCGGAGCGGGGCGAAATGAGCAGTTCTTC.